Listed here are 19 T cell receptor beta chains from one sample, sequenced in a study of shared clonotypes between healthy human individuals. Sequencing was performed with immunoSEQ multiplex PCR; in TCRdb, only in-frame clones are kept and a portion is missing. The sample carries about 490,000 clones, 78% recorded once. The sample comprised PBMCs. The receptors here all came from a woman between 40 and 55 years old in good health. Some clones in this sample may be carry-over from other donors' samples.

There are a few counts of this clone. The chain uses TRBV25-1 and TRBJ2-2; unclear D gene. Germline CDR1 and CDR2: MGHDK and SYGVNS. This CDR3 spans 14 amino acids. Trimming removed 4 bases at V and 1 base at J, with 7 bases between. The CDR3 DNA follows: TGTGCCAGCAGTGCGCCAGAGAACACCGGGGAGCTGTTTTTT. Residues: CASSAPENTGELFF.

This chain connects TRBV19 to TRBJ1-5; possibly TRBD1 for D (6 bases). CDR3 length: 18 amino acids. The V end lost 4 bases, the J end lost 0 bases, and 19 bases lay between the germline ends. Germline V gene sequence: CDR1 LNHDA, CDR2 SQIVND (reference sequence). DNA for the CDR3: TGTGCCAGTAGTACCGACAGGAACCGTGAAGATAGCAATCAGCCCCAGCATTTT. It codes for CASSTDRNREDSNQPQHF.

The chain couples TRBV10-3 to TRBJ2-5, with TRBD1 matching over 8 bases. CDR3 size: 15 residues. V lost 6 bases, J lost 2 bases, and 8 bases stayed unmatched. Germline CDR1 is ENHRY and CDR2 is SYGVKD. DNA for the CDR3: TGTGCCATCAGCATCGGACAGGGCGATCAAGAGACCCAGTACTTC. It yields the protein CAISIGQGDQETQYF.

J is TRBJ2-1 and V is TRBV7-2; the match to TRBD2 covers 8 bases. Unmatched junction bases numbered 11, after V lost 3 bases and J lost 10 bases. Per the germline V gene, CDR1 is SGHTA and CDR2 is FQGNSA. This CDR3 contains 15 residues. The CDR3 nucleotides are TGTGCCAGCAGCTTCTCAGCGGGAGTGAGGCAGGAGCAGTTCTTC. Translated: CASSFSAGVRQEQFF.

This rearrangement joins TRBV9 to TRBJ2-2; D is ambiguous. V lost 3 bases and J 7 bases, leaving 16 bases between the germline ends. The length of the CDR3 is 15 residues. Germline CDR1 SGDLS, CDR2 YYNGEE. The CDR3 DNA sequence: TGTGCCAGCAGCGCAGATGCCCTGCTGGGCGGGGAGCTGTTTTTT. Translated, it gives CASSADALLGGELFF.

The chain combines TRBV1 with TRBJ1-2; the listed D gene, TRBD1, was not tested against the DNA. TRBV1 is marked as a pseudogene. The length of the CDR3 is 17 residues. DNA of the CDR3: TGCACCAGCAGCCGACAGGCCCCCCGACAGGGGCAAAATGGCTACACCTTC. It encodes CTSSRQAPRQGQNGYTF.

In this sample, this clone turned up a few times. V is TRBV11-2 and J is TRBJ1-2; D is ambiguous. This CDR3 is built from 15 residues. V was shortened by 0 bases and J by 11 bases, with 19 bases between the two germline ends. Germline V CDR1 and CDR2: SGHAT, FQNNGV. The CDR3 here is CASSLDSLTLSRYTF. The CDR3 DNA reads as TGTGCCAGCAGCTTAGATAGTTTAACCCTCTCGAGGTACACCTTC.

Note on this clone: Just one base apart from a much larger clone, this may be a read error. The chain joins TRBV7-2 to TRBJ2-6; D remains ambiguous. V was clipped by 5 bases and J by 2 bases, with 4 bases between them. This CDR3 contains 13 residues. CDR1 and CDR2 (germline): SGHTA, FQGNSA. CDR3: CASSPPGANVLTF. The DNA of the CDR3 is TGTGCCAGCAGCCCCCCTGGGGCCAACGTCCTGACTTTC.

With respect to this clone: The sample holds other DNA sequences that translate to the same CDR3. The chain combines TRBV5-1 with TRBJ2-3; 11 bases map to TRBD2. Unmatched junction bases numbered 2, after V lost 4 bases and J lost 4 bases. The CDR3 covers 14 residues. Germline assignment: CDR1 SGHRS and CDR2 YFSETQ. The CDR3 loop reads CASSPGLAADTQYF. The CDR3 DNA is TGCGCCAGCAGCCCGGGACTAGCGGCAGATACGCAGTATTTT.

This sequence joins TRBV5-5 and TRBJ1-5; TRBD1 matches 9 bases. In germline, CDR1 is SGHKS, CDR2 YYEKEE (reference sequence). This CDR3 has 15 residues. Trimming at V came to 1 base and at J to 7 bases, leaving 6 bases not matched to a gene. The CDR3 DNA follows: TGTGCCAGCAGCTTGCGGGACAGGGTTATCCAGCCCCAGCATTTT. This sequence encodes CASSLRDRVIQPQHF.

In the case of this clone: This could be a read error, since a much larger clone is one nucleotide away. This sample also contains other DNA sequences that code for the same CDR3. This chain connects TRBV11-2 to TRBJ2-7; D gene unclear. This CDR3 spans 16 amino acids. Germline V CDR1 and CDR2: SGHAT, FQNNGV. Trimming removed 5 bases from V and 0 bases from J, with 17 bases in between. This CDR3 is CASSPWGSFSSYEQYF. The CDR3 bases are TGTGCCAGCAGCCCTTGGGGTAGCTTCAGCTCCTACGAGCAGTACTTC. Filled out from reference TRBV11-2 and TRBJ2-7, the complete variable domain reads EAGVAQSPRYKIIEKRQSVAFWCNPISGHATLYWYQQILGQGPKLLIQFQNNGVVDDSQLPKDRFSAERLKGVDSTLKIQPAKLEDSAVYLCASSPWGSFSSYEQYFGPGTRLTVT.

This chain uses TRBV7-3 with TRBJ2-2; D is possibly TRBD2 (5 bases). The germline V gene has CDR1 SGHTA and CDR2 FQGTGA. The V end was cut by 3 bases, the J end by 2 bases, with 7 bases between. The CDR3 sequence is 14 residues long. The DNA of the CDR3 is TGTGCCAGCAGCTTCGGGGTTAACACCGGGGAGCTGTTTTTT. Its translation: CASSFGVNTGELFF.

In this sample, this clone turned up once. The genes are TRBV28 and TRBJ1-1; no clear D gene. Germline V gene sequence: CDR1 MDHEN, CDR2 SYDVKM. The CDR3 contains 15 residues. The V end lost 1 base, the J end lost 1 base, and 10 bases lay between the germline ends. CDR3 sequence reads: CASSLYAVGNTEAFF. The CDR3 DNA reads TGTGCCAGCAGTTTATACGCGGTGGGGAACACTGAAGCTTTCTTT.

About this clone itself: Other DNA sequences in this sample translate to the same CDR3. The CDR3 DNA is TGCGCCAGCAGCTTGCTGGGGGGACCTAATGAAAAACTGTTTTTT. Amino acid sequence: CASSLLGGPNEKLFF. The chain carries TRBV5-1 and TRBJ1-4; D perhaps matches TRBD1 (5 bases). V lost 1 base to trimming and J lost 3 bases, with 10 bases between them. Looked up from germline, CDR1 is SGHRS and CDR2 is YFSETQ. There are 15 residues in the CDR3.

The V call is TRBV7-6, the J call TRBJ2-7; 8 bases agree with TRBD1. CDR1 and CDR2 from the germline V gene are SGHVS and FNYEAQ. With 5 bases clipped from V and 2 bases from J, the junction kept 14 bases outside the gene matches. The CDR3 length is 17 residues. The CDR3 DNA reads TGTGCCAGCAGCGTTCAACCAACAGGGGGTGAGACCTACGAGCAGTACTTC. Translated, it gives CASSVQPTGGETYEQYF.

This clone was detected ten times or more. The chain combines TRBV13 with TRBJ2-5; D may be TRBD1 (6 bases). The V end lost 2 bases, the J end lost 4 bases, and 17 bases lay between the germline ends. Germline values: CDR1 PRHDT, CDR2 FYEKMQ (reference sequence). This CDR3 spans 16 amino acids. As DNA, the CDR3 is TGTGCCAGCAGCTTAAGGGGGATCCTAAGGGGAGAGACCCAGTACTTC. This translates into CASSLRGILRGETQYF. Filled out from reference TRBV13 and TRBJ2-5, the complete variable domain reads AAGVIQSPRHLIKEKRETATLKCYPIPRHDTVYWYQQGPGQDPQFLISFYEKMQSDKGSIPDRFSAQQFSDYHSELNMSSLELGDSALYFCASSLRGILRGETQYFGPGTRLLVL.

CDR3 nucleotides: TGTGCCAGCAGTGAAGTCCGGACAGGGGCGAGGGAACTGTTTTTT. It codes for CASSEVRTGARELFF. The chain recombines TRBV6-1 with TRBJ1-4; TRBD1 matches at 9 bases. V lost 1 base, J lost 12 bases, and 9 bases stayed unmatched. CDR3 size: 15 residues. CDR1 MNHNS and CDR2 SASEGT come from the germline V gene.

The chain joins TRBV21-1 to TRBJ1-1; TRBD1, as called in the table, went unchecked against the DNA. TRBV21-1 is flagged as a pseudogene. This CDR3 is 13 amino acids long. The CDR3 region has the DNA TGTGCCATCCCCAGGGGGCGCGGGACTGAAGCTTTCTTT. Its protein is CAIPRGRGTEAFF.

The chain carries TRBV27 and TRBJ2-2; D might be TRBD2 (6 bases). There are 16 residues in the CDR3. Germline values: CDR1 MNHEY, CDR2 SMNVEV (reference sequence). Trimming stripped 4 bases from V and 0 bases from J, with 12 bases between. As DNA, the CDR3 is TGTGCCAGCAGTTCCCCGGGGGTTACGAACACCGGGGAGCTGTTTTTT. Translating it yields CASSSPGVTNTGELFF.